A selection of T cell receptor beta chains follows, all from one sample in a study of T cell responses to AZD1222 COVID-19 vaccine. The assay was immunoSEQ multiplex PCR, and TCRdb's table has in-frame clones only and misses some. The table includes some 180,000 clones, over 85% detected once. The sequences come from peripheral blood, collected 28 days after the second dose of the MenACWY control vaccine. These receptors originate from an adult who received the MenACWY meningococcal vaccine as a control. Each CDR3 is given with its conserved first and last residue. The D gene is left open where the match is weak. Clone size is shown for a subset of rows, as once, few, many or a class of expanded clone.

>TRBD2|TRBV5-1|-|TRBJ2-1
TGCGCCAGCAGTAAAGCGGGAGGGCCGGACAATGAGCAGTTCTTC
CASSKAGGPDNEQFF
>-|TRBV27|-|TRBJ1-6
TGTGCCAGCAGTTTAAGGTCCAGGATCGTTACTAATAATTCACCCCTCCACTTT
CASSLRSRIVTNNSPLHF
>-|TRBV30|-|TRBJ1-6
TGTGCCTGGAGTTCACCCCAGGGAACTGGCGTAATGGATTCACCCCTCCACTTT
CAWSSPQGTGVMDSPLHF
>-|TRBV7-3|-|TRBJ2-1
TGTGCCAGCAGCTCCACCAGGGCAGGGAGCGTATACAATGAGCAGTTCTTC
CASSSTRAGSVYNEQFF
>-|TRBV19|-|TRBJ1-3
TGTGCCAGTAGTAGTGACAGACGTGGAAACACCATATATTTT
CASSSDRRGNTIYF
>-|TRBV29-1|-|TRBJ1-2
TGCAGCGTTGAAGTGAGCTATGGCTACACCTTC
CSVEVSYGYTF
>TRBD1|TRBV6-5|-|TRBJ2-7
TGTGCCAGCAGTAACAGGGGAAGCGACGAGCAGTACTTC
CASSNRGSDEQYF
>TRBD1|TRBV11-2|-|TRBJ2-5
TGTGCCAGCAGCTCAGGACAGGCTACGTACCAAGAGACCCAGTACTTC
CASSSGQATYQETQYF
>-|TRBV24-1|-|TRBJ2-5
TGTGCCACCAGTGACCCCACAGGGCCCGAGACCCAGTACTTC
CATSDPTGPETQYF
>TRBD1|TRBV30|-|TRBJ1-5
TGTGCCTGGAGTGCTCTTCGGGACAGGGGGAGGCGAGGGCCCCAGCATTTT
CAWSALRDRGRRGPQHF
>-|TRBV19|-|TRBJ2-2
TGTGCCAGTAGTATGAGCGCGAACACCGGGGAGCTGTTTTTT
CASSMSANTGELFF
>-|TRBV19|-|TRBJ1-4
TGTGCCAGTAGTAGTGAAAAACTGTTTTTT
CASSSEKLFF
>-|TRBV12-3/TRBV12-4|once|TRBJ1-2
TGTGCCATCTACGAGGGGCAGAATGGCTACACCTTC
CAIYEGQNGYTF
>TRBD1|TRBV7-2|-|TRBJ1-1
TGTGCCAGCAGCCAGAGACAGGGCGCTGAAGCTTTCTTT
CASSQRQGAEAFF
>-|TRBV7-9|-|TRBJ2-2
TGTGCCAGCCACCGGGGGGCCGGGAACACCGGGGAGCTGTTTTTT
CASHRGAGNTGELFF
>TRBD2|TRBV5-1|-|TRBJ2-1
TGCGCCAGCAGCTATTTTGGGACTAGCATGGTAAATGAGCAGTTCTTC
CASSYFGTSMVNEQFF
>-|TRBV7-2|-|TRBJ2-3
TGTGCCAGCAGCCAACCGGACCGAGGGGGTACGCAGTATTTT
CASSQPDRGGTQYF
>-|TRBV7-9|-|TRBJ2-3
TGTGCCAGCAGCTTAAAACAGACAGATACGCAGTATTTT
CASSLKQTDTQYF
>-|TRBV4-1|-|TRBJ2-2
TGCGCCAGCAGCCAAGATCCCGGGAGAGCGAACACCGGGGAGCTGTTTTTT
CASSQDPGRANTGELFF
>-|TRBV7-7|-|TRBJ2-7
TGTGCCAGCAGCTTAGAGGCAGGTAGTGCTTACGAGCAGTACTTC
CASSLEAGSAYEQYF
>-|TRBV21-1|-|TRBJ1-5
TGTGCCAGCCACCGTAGGGGGCCCAATCAGCCCCAGCATTTT
CASHRRGPNQPQHF
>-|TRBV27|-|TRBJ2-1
TGTGCCAGCAGTTTGGGCCGAATATACAATGAGCAGTTCTTC
CASSLGRIYNEQFF
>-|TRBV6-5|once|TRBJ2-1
TGTGCCAGCAGAACACTAGCCAATGAGCAGTTCTTC
CASRTLANEQFF
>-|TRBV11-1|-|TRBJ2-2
TGTGCCAGCAGCCCAAGCGGGACAGGACTACCCGGGGAGCTGTTTTTT
CASSPSGTGLPGELFF
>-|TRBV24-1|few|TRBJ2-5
TGTGCCACCAGTGCCCTGGGGCAGGGAGGTCAACAAGAGACCCAGTACTTC
CATSALGQGGQQETQYF
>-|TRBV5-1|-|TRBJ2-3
TGCGCCAGCAGCTTGGAGGGGGGAGGGCCCCCAGATACGCAGTATTTT
CASSLEGGGPPDTQYF
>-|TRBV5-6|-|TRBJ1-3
TGTGCCAGCAGCTTGGGACCGATCTCTGGAAACACCATATATTTT
CASSLGPISGNTIYF
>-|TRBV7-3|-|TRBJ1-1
TGTGCCAGCAGCTATTCCGGGGGTAGCAACACTGAAGCTTTCTTT
CASSYSGGSNTEAFF
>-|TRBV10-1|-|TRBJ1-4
TGCGCCAGCCGGTCCGCGGGCTCAACTAATGAAAAACTGTTTTTT
CASRSAGSTNEKLFF
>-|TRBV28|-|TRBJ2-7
TGTGCCAGCAGTTCCCCCTCCGAGCAGTACTTC
CASSSPSEQYF
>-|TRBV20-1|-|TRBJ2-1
TGCAGTGCTATGGGATACAATGAGCAGTTCTTC
CSAMGYNEQFF
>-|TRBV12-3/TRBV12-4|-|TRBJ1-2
TGTGCCAGCAGTAGTCGGGACTATGGCTACACCTTC
CASSSRDYGYTF
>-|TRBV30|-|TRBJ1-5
TGTGCCTGGAGTGGGGCAGGGAATAGCAATCAGCCCCAGCATTTT
CAWSGAGNSNQPQHF
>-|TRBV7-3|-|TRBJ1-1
TGTGCCAGCAGCTTATACAGTATGAACACTGAAGCTTTCTTT
CASSLYSMNTEAFF
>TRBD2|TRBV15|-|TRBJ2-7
TGTGCCACCAGCACCCCCAGAGCGGGAGACGAGCAGTACTTC
CATSTPRAGDEQYF
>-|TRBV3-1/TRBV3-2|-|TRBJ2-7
TGTGCCAGCAGCCATGCAGGCCCCTACGAGCAGTACTTC
CASSHAGPYEQYF
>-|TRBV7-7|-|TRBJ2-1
TGTGCTAGCAGCTTAGGAGCTCGAGGAGGAGGGTACAATGAGCAGTTCTTC
CASSLGARGGGYNEQFF
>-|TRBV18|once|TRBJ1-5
TGTGCCAGCTCCGAACAGGGAGGTTATCAGCCCCAGCATTTT
CASSEQGGYQPQHF
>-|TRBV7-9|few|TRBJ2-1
TGTGCCAGCAGCCAGGACGGTTCCTACAATGAGCAGTTCTTC
CASSQDGSYNEQFF
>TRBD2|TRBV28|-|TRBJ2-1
TGTGCCAGCAGTGTGGGACTAGCGGGAGTTACCTATTCGTTCTTC
CASSVGLAGVTYSFF